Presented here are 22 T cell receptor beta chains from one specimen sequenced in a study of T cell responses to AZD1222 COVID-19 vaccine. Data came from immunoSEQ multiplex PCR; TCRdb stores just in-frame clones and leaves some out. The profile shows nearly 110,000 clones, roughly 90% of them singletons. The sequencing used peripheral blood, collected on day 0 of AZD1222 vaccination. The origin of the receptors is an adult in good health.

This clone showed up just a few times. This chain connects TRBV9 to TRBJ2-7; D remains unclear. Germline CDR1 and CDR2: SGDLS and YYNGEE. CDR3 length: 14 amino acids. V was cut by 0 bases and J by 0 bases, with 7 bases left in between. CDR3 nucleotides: TGTGCCAGCAGCGTAGGGGCGGACTCCTACGAGCAGTACTTC. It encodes CASSVGADSYEQYF.

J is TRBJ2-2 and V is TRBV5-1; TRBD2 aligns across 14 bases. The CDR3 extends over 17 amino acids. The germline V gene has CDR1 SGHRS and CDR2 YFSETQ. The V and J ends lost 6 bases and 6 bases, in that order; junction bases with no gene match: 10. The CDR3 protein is CASTLGLAGGPAGELFF. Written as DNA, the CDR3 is TGCGCCAGCACCCTCGGACTAGCGGGAGGCCCCGCCGGGGAGCTGTTTTTT.

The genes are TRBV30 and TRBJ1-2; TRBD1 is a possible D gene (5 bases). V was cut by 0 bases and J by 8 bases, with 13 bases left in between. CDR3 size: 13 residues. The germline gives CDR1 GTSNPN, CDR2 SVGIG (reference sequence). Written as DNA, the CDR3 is TGTGCCTGGAGTGTACCGCCGGGGGACGGCTACACCTTC. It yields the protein CAWSVPPGDGYTF. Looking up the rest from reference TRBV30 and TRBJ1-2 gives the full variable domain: SQTIHQWPATLVQPVGSPLSLECTVEGTSNPNLYWYRQAAGRGLQLLFYSVGIGQISSEVPQNLSASRPQDRQFILSSKKLLLSDSGFYLCAWSVPPGDGYTFGSGTRLTVV.

CDR3 DNA: TGTGCCAGTAGTATCGGCGGAGGGCCGGGCAACATTCAGTACTTC. Translating it yields CASSIGGGPGNIQYF. This chain uses TRBV19 with TRBJ2-4; D might be TRBD2 (6 bases). V shed 3 bases and J shed 7 bases, with 16 bases lying between them. The V gene's germline CDR1 is LNHDA and CDR2 SQIVND (reference sequence). The CDR3 consists of 15 residues.

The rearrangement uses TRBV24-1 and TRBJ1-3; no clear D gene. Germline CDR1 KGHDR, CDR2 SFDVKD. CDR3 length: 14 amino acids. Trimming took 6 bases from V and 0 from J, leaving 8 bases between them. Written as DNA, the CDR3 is TGTGCCACCAGTCCCGGGAGCTCTGGAAACACCATATATTTT. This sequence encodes CATSPGSSGNTIYF.

The CDR3 DNA is TGTGCCAGCAGCTTAGGACTAGCGGGAGGGGGCATTCAGTACTTC. Translation: CASSLGLAGGGIQYF. V usage is TRBV7-2 and J usage is TRBJ2-4, with 14 positions matching TRBD2. Trimming took 1 base from V and 9 from J; bases not matched to a gene: 2. Germline assignment: CDR1 SGHTA and CDR2 FQGNSA. The length of the CDR3 is 15 residues.

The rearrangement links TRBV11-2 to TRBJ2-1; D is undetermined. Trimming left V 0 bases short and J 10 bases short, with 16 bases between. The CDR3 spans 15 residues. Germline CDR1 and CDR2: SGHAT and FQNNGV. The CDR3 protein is CASSLDLLISREQFF. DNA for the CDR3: TGTGCCAGCAGCTTAGATCTTTTAATTAGCCGGGAGCAGTTCTTC.

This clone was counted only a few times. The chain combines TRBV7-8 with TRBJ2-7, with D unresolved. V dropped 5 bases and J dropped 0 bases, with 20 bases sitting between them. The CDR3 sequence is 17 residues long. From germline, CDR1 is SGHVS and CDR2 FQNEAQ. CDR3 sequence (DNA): TGTGCCAGCAGCGAACACTACAGCTTACCGAGCTCCTACGAGCAGTACTTC. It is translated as CASSEHYSLPSSYEQYF.

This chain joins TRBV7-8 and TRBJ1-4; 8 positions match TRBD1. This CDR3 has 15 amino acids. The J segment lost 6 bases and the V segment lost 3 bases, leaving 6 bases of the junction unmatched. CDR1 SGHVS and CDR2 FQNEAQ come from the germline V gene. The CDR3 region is CASSFRDRLDEKLFF. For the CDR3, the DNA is TGTGCCAGCAGCTTCCGGGACAGGTTAGATGAAAAACTGTTTTTT.

The CDR3 bases are TGCGCCAGCAGGTGGACTAGCGGGAGGGCTAGCACAGATACGCAGTATTTT. Encoded protein: CASRWTSGRASTDTQYF. The rearrangement uses TRBV5-1 and TRBJ2-3, with 15 nucleotides matching TRBD2. Germline V gene lookup returns CDR1 SGHRS and CDR2 YFSETQ. The CDR3 has 17 residues. The ends lost 5 bases at V and 0 bases at J; junction bases unmatched: 4.

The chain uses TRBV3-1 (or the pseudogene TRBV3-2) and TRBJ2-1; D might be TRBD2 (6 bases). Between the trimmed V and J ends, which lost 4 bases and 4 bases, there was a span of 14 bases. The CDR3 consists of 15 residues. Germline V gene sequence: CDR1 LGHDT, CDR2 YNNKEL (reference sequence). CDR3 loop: CASSPDGLAYNEQFF. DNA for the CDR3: TGTGCCAGCAGCCCAGATGGTCTAGCGTACAATGAGCAGTTCTTC.

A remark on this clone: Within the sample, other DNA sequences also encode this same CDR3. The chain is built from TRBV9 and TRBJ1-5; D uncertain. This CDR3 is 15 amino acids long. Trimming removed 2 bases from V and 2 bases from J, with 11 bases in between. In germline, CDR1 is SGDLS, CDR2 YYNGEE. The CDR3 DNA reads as TGTGCCAGCAGCGTGACGGAGGGTGGCAATCAGCCCCAGCATTTT. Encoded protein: CASSVTEGGNQPQHF.

DNA for the CDR3: TGTGCCAGCAGCCCCGCATACAATGAGCAGTTCTTC. This gives the protein CASSPAYNEQFF. This chain joins TRBV3-1 (or the pseudogene TRBV3-2) and TRBJ2-1; unclear D gene. V was cut by 4 bases and J by 4 bases, with 5 bases left in between. The CDR3 spans 12 residues. CDR1 LGHDT and CDR2 YNNKEL come from the germline V gene (reference sequence).

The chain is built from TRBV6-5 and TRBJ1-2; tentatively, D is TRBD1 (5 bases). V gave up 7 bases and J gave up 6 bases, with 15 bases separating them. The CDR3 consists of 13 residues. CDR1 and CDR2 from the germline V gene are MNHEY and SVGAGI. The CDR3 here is CASNTRQRDGYTF. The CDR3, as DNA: TGTGCCAGCAATACCAGACAGAGAGATGGCTACACCTTC.

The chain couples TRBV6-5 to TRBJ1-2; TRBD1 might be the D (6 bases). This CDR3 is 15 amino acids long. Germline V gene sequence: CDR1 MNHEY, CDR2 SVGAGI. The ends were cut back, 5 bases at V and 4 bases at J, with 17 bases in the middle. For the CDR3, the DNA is TGTGCCAGCAGTCCCAGCCCGGCAGGGGTCTATGGCTACACCTTC. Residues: CASSPSPAGVYGYTF.

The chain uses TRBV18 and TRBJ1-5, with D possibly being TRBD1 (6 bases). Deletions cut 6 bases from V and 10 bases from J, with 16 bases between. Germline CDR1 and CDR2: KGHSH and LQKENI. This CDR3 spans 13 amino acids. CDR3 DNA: TGTGCCAGCTCCAGGGGTTCCGAAACTCCCCAGCATTTT. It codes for CASSRGSETPQHF.

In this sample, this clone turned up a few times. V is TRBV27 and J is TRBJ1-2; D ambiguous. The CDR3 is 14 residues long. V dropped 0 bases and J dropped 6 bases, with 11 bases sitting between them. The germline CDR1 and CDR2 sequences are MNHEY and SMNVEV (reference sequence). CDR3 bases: TGTGCCAGCAGTTTATCCCCCAAGAGGGATGGCTACACCTTC. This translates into CASSLSPKRDGYTF.

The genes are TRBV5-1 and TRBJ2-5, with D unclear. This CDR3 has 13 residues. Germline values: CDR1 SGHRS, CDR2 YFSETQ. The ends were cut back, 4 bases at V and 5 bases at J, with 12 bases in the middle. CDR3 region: CASSLGGRETQYF. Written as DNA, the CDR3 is TGCGCCAGCAGCCTGGGTGGACGGGAGACCCAGTACTTC.

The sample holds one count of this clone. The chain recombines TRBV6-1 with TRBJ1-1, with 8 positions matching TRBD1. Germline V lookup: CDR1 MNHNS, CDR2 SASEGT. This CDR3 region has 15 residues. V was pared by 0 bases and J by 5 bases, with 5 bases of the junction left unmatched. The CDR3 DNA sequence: TGTGCCAGCAGTGAAGCCCCACAGGGGGGAACTGAAGCTTTCTTT. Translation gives CASSEAPQGGTEAFF.

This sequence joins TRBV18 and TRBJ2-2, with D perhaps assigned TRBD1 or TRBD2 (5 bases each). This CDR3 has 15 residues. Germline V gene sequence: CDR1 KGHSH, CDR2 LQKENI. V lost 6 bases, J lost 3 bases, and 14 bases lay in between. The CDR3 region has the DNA TGTGCCAGCTCCCCCCGTGGGGGTGACACCGGGGAGCTGTTTTTT. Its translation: CASSPRGGDTGELFF. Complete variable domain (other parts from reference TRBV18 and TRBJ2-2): NAGVMQNPRHLVRRRGQEARLRCSPMKGHSHVYWYRQLPEEGLKFMVYLQKENIIDESGMPKERFSAEFPKEGPSILRIQQVVRGDSAAYFCASSPRGGDTGELFFGEGSRLTVL.

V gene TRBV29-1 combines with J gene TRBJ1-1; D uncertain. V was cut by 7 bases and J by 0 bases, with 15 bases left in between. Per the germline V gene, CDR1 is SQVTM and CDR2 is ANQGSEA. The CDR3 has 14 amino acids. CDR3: CSAERGVVNTEAFF. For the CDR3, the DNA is TGCAGCGCAGAACGTGGCGTGGTGAACACTGAAGCTTTCTTT.

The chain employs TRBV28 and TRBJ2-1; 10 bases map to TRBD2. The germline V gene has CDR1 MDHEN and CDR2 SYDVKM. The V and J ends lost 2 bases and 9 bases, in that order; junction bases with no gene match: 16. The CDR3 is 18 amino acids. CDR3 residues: CASSLLGGASGSIGEQFF. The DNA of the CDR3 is TGTGCCAGCAGTTTACTTGGTGGGGCTAGCGGGAGTATTGGTGAGCAGTTCTTC.